Presented here are 8 T cell receptor beta chains from one specimen sequenced in a study of chemoradiotherapy in HPV16-positive cancers. The assay was immunoSEQ multiplex PCR, and TCRdb's table has in-frame clones only and misses some. The sample lists 50,000 to 55,000 clones, 90% occurring once. Specimen: blood, collected from a patient who underwent chemoradiotherapy. Receptor source: a human donor with HPV-associated anogenital cancer.

The chain employs TRBV19 and TRBJ1-4; D perhaps matches TRBD1 (6 bases). The CDR3 is made up of 13 amino acids. The germline gives CDR1 LNHDA, CDR2 SQIVND (reference sequence). V lost 3 bases to trimming and J lost 8 bases, with 10 bases between them. In DNA form, the CDR3 reads TGTGCCAGTAGTATCCACCAGGGGGAAAAACTGTTTTTT. As protein: CASSIHQGEKLFF.

This chain joins TRBV4-3 and TRBJ1-5, with TRBD1 matching 7 bases. The CDR3 consists of 16 residues. Per germline, CDR1 LGHNA and CDR2 YSLEER. The J segment lost 6 bases and the V segment lost 0 bases, leaving 8 bases of the junction unmatched. The CDR3 DNA sequence: TGCGCCAGCAGCCAAGAAGGGACAGCCGGTGGTCAGCCCCAGCATTTT. The encoded protein is CASSQEGTAGGQPQHF.

This chain links TRBV7-9 with TRBJ2-3; the D is unclear. This CDR3 contains 15 residues. Germline V gene data show CDR1 as SEHNR and CDR2 as FQNEAQ (reference sequence). V was trimmed by 7 bases and J by 0 bases, leaving 14 bases between them. Here the CDR3 reads CASTPGRPSTDTQYF. DNA for the CDR3: TGTGCCAGCACCCCCGGCCGTCCTAGCACAGATACGCAGTATTTT.

The chain recombines TRBV5-8 with TRBJ2-5; D is possibly TRBD1 (6 bases). Between the trimmed V and J ends, which lost 4 bases and 5 bases, there was a span of 12 bases. This CDR3 contains 13 residues. Germline CDR1 reads SGHTS; CDR2 reads YDEGEE. CDR3 loop: CASSAYRVETQYF. The CDR3 region has the DNA TGTGCCAGCAGCGCCTACAGGGTCGAGACCCAGTACTTC.

The chain couples TRBV9 to TRBJ1-2; TRBD1 matches 12 bases. This CDR3 contains 16 residues. Germline assignment: CDR1 SGDLS and CDR2 YYNGEE. After removal of 0 bases from V and 5 bases from J, the junction contained 5 bases not matched to a gene. Here the CDR3 DNA reads TGTGCCAGCAGCGTAGACCCGGGACAGGGGGCGTATGGCTACACCTTC. Protein sequence: CASSVDPGQGAYGYTF.

V gene TRBV19 combines with J gene TRBJ2-2; D remains unclear. Germline values: CDR1 LNHDA, CDR2 SQIVND (reference sequence). Trimming removed 6 bases from V and 0 bases from J, with 11 bases in between. This CDR3 region has 15 residues. CDR3 loop: CASRATAANTGELFF. For the CDR3, the DNA is TGTGCCAGTAGAGCGACCGCAGCGAACACCGGGGAGCTGTTTTTT.

This chain joins TRBV2 and TRBJ1-5, with no clear D. The germline CDR1 and CDR2 sequences are SNHLY and FYNNEI. Trimming took 5 bases from V and 1 from J, leaving 6 bases between them. CDR3 length: 13 residues. CDR3 loop: CASSLESNQPQHF. The CDR3 DNA reads as TGTGCCAGCAGTCTGGAGAGCAATCAGCCCCAGCATTTT.

The V gene is TRBV12-5, the J gene TRBJ2-1; the D is unclear. V dropped 5 bases and J dropped 4 bases, with 12 bases sitting between them. Germline values: CDR1 LGHNT, CDR2 FRNRAP. The CDR3 runs 14 residues. CDR3 sequence reads: CASGLPLLYNEQFF. The CDR3 region has the DNA TGTGCTAGTGGTCTGCCCCTCCTTTACAATGAGCAGTTCTTC. Drawing the rest from reference TRBV12-5 and TRBJ2-1, the complete variable domain is DARVTQTPRHKVTEMGQEVTMRCQPILGHNTVFWYRQTMMQGLELLAYFRNRAPLDDSGMPKDRFSAEMPDATLATLKIQPSEPRDSAVYFCASGLPLLYNEQFFGPGTRLTVL.